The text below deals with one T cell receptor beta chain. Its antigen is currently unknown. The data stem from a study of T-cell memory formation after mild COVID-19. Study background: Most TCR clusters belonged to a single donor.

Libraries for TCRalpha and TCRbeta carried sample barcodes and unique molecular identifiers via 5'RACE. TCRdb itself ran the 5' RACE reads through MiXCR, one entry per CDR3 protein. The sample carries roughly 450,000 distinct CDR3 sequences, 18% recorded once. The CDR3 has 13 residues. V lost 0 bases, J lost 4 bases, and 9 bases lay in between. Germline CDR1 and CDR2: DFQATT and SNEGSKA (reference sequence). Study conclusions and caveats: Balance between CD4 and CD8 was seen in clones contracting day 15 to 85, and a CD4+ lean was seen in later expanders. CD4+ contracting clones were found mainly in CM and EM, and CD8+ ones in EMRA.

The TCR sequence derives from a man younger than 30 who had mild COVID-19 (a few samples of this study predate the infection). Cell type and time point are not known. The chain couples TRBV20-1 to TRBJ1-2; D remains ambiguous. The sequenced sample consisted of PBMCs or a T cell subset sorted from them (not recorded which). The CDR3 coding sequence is TGCAGTGCTAGAGACCGGGTGCCCTATGGCTACACCTTC. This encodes CSARDRVPYGYTF.